These 20 T cell receptor beta chains originate from one sample sequenced in a study of T-cell memory formation after mild COVID-19. Using its own MiXCR run on the 5' RACE reads, TCRdb lists one record per CDR3 protein. The repertoire holds about 350,000 distinct CDR3 sequences, with around 13% as singletons. Sequenced sample: PBMCs or a T cell subset sorted from them (not recorded which). The receptors derive from a man between 18 and 29 years old who had mild COVID-19 (a few samples of this study predate the infection). Cell type and time point are not known.

In DNA form, the CDR3 reads TGCGCCAGCAGCCTCCTCGGGGGGCGTGACACCGGGGAGCTGTTTTTT. Its translation: CASSLLGGRDTGELFF. J is TRBJ2-2 and V is TRBV4-3; tentative D call: TRBD2 (7 bases). V lost 4 bases and J 3 bases, leaving 15 bases between the germline ends. Germline V gives CDR1 LGHNA, CDR2 YSLEER. The CDR3 runs 16 residues.

In its sample, this clonotype was seen many times. The genes are TRBV5-1 and TRBJ2-5; D gene uncertain. Germline CDR1 SGHRS, CDR2 YFSETQ. The CDR3 sequence is 14 residues long. Trimming removed 2 bases from V and 2 bases from J, with 10 bases in between. The CDR3 nucleotides are TGCGCCAGCAGCTTCGGCCAGTTTCAAGAGACCCAGTACTTC. Its translation: CASSFGQFQETQYF. Complete variable domain (other parts from reference TRBV5-1 and TRBJ2-5): KAGVTQTPRYLIKTRGQQVTLSCSPISGHRSVSWYQQTPGQGLQFLFEYFSETQRNKGNFPGRFSGRQFSNSRSEMNVSTLELGDSALYLCASSFGQFQETQYFGPGTRLLVL.

CDR3 protein: CASRTFRGDSNLNTEAFF. The CDR3 DNA follows: TGTGCAAGTCGCACGTTCCGCGGGGACAGCAATTTGAACACTGAAGCTTTCTTT. The chain is built from TRBV12-2 and TRBJ1-1; TRBD1, the table's D call, lacks a check against the DNA. TRBV12-2 is reported as a pseudogene. This CDR3 has 18 residues.

This clonotype was recorded a few times. The rearrangement joins TRBV4-1 to TRBJ2-6; no definite D call. Per germline, CDR1 MGHRA and CDR2 YSYEKL. Deletions cut 1 base from V and 2 bases from J, with 9 bases between. The CDR3 totals 16 residues. In DNA, the CDR3 is TGCGCCAGCAGCCAAGTTCACGGAGCTGGGGCCAACGTCCTGACTTTC. Translation gives CASSQVHGAGANVLTF.

This clonotype was recorded a few times. This CDR3 is CASSLGWTGGNEQFF. The CDR3 nucleotides read TGTGCCAGCAGCTTAGGGTGGACAGGGGGCAATGAGCAGTTCTTC. This sequence joins TRBV11-2 and TRBJ2-1, with 10 bases identical to TRBD1. The CDR3 sequence is 15 residues long. Per germline, CDR1 SGHAT and CDR2 FQNNGV. J was trimmed by 6 bases and V by 1 base; bases with no gene match: 3. Looking up the rest from reference TRBV11-2 and TRBJ2-1 gives the full variable domain: EAGVAQSPRYKIIEKRQSVAFWCNPISGHATLYWYQQILGQGPKLLIQFQNNGVVDDSQLPKDRFSAERLKGVDSTLKIQPAKLEDSAVYLCASSLGWTGGNEQFFGPGTRLTVL.

This clonotype was observed at least ten times. The chain uses TRBV5-1 and TRBJ2-1, with D perhaps matching TRBD2 (6 bases). With 1 base removed from V and 9 bases from J, the gap between germline ends came to 8 bases. CDR1 SGHRS and CDR2 YFSETQ come from the germline V gene. This CDR3 comprises 12 residues. CDR3 DNA: TGCGCCAGCAGCTTGTTGGAGGGTGAGCAGTTCTTC. This sequence encodes CASSLLEGEQFF.

This clonotype was counted a few times. This chain connects TRBV20-1 to TRBJ1-2; D call uncertain. The CDR3 length is 15 residues. Trimming shortened V by 2 bases and J by 4 bases, and 17 bases separated the two germline ends. CDR1 is DFQATT, CDR2 SNEGSKA, per germline (reference sequence). CDR3: CSARPPGVAGYGYTF. Written as DNA, the CDR3 is TGCAGTGCTAGACCCCCCGGCGTGGCAGGCTATGGCTACACCTTC.

CDR3 residues: CASSPQGLAGGPDTQYF. In nucleotides, the CDR3 is TGTGCCAGCTCACCACAGGGACTAGCGGGGGGCCCAGATACGCAGTATTTT. The chain joins TRBV18 to TRBJ2-3, with TRBD2 matching 15 bases. The CDR3 loop spans 17 amino acids. Germline assignment: CDR1 KGHSH and CDR2 LQKENI. Losses at the gene ends were 1 base for V and 4 bases for J; bases not matched to a gene: 3.

This clonotype has at least ten counts. J is TRBJ1-1 and V is TRBV5-1; D is ambiguous. The CDR3 length is 12 residues. V gave up 5 bases and J gave up 5 bases, with 10 bases separating them. Germline values: CDR1 SGHRS, CDR2 YFSETQ. The CDR3, as DNA: TGCGCCAGCAGGGAGGGAGGAACTGAAGCTTTCTTT. Protein sequence: CASREGGTEAFF.

This clonotype was observed many times. This chain links TRBV7-9 with TRBJ2-1; a weak D match, TRBD1 (8 bases). V was cut by 5 bases and J by 4 bases, with 21 bases left in between. Germline V lookup: CDR1 SEHNR, CDR2 FQNEAQ (reference sequence). The CDR3 loop spans 17 amino acids. CDR3 residues: CASSARQGIGGYNEQFF. The CDR3 DNA sequence: TGTGCCAGCAGCGCTCGACAGGGGATCGGGGGGTACAATGAGCAGTTCTTC. The entire variable domain, with the rest obtained from reference TRBV7-9 and TRBJ2-1, is as follows: DTGVSQNPRHKITKRGQNVTFRCDPISEHNRLYWYRQTLGQGPEFLTYFQNEAQLEKSRLLSDRFSAERPKGSFSTLEIQRTEQGDSAMYLCASSARQGIGGYNEQFFGPGTRLTVL.

This clonotype was counted between two and nine times. The DNA of the CDR3 is TGTGCCAGTAGTATCAAGGATAGCAATCAGCCCCAGCATTTT. Protein product: CASSIKDSNQPQHF. This rearrangement joins TRBV19 to TRBJ1-5; D remains ambiguous. The V end lost 3 bases, the J end lost 0 bases, and 6 bases lay between the germline ends. Germline assignment: CDR1 LNHDA and CDR2 SQIVND (reference sequence). This CDR3 is 14 amino acids long. The full variable domain, in which reference TRBV19 and TRBJ1-5 provide the parts outside the CDR3, is DGGITQSPKYLFRKEGQNVTLSCEQNLNHDAMYWYRQDPGQGLRLIYYSQIVNDFQKGDIAEGYSVSREKKESFPLTVTSAQKNPTAFYLCASSIKDSNQPQHFGDGTRLSIL.

This clonotype was counted at least ten times. The gene calls are TRBV4-3 and TRBJ2-2; no clear D. Per the germline V gene, CDR1 is LGHNA and CDR2 is YSLEER. CDR3 length: 14 amino acids. V shed 3 bases and J shed 1 base, with 6 bases lying between them. The CDR3 loop is CASSQGLNTGELFF. The CDR3 region has the DNA TGCGCCAGCAGCCAGGGGTTGAACACCGGGGAGCTGTTTTTT.

This clonotype was counted between two and nine times. The chain has TRBV9 and TRBJ2-5; 8 bases are a match to TRBD2. Trimming removed 3 bases from V and 0 bases from J; junction bases left unmatched: 10. Germline CDR1 and CDR2: SGDLS and YYNGEE. This CDR3 is 17 amino acids long. The CDR3 sequence: CASSGTEAGVYQETQYF. The CDR3 DNA is TGTGCCAGCAGCGGTACAGAAGCGGGGGTGTACCAAGAGACCCAGTACTTC.

The chain carries TRBV12-3 or TRBV12-4 and TRBJ1-6; TRBD1 matches at 7 bases. The CDR3 loop spans 15 amino acids. V dropped 1 base and J dropped 10; count of bases not matched to a gene: 7. The CDR3 DNA follows: TGTGCCAGCAGTTTAGGAGGGGGCGAAGGATCACCCCTCCACTTT. Protein product: CASSLGGGEGSPLHF.

The genes are TRBV20-1 and TRBJ1-1; possible D gene TRBD1, 5 bases. The V and J ends lost 3 bases and 2 bases respectively, with 10 bases between them. Germline values: CDR1 DFQATT, CDR2 SNEGSKA (reference sequence). CDR3 length: 13 residues. CDR3 loop: CSARVDRNTEAFF. The CDR3 DNA sequence: TGCAGTGCTAGGGTTGACAGAAACACTGAAGCTTTCTTT.

This clonotype was detected many times. The J gene is TRBJ2-7, the V gene TRBV12-3 or TRBV12-4; TRBD2 agrees at 7 bases. The trim removed 3 bases at V and 4 bases at J, leaving 6 bases unmatched. The CDR3 loop spans 14 amino acids. CDR3 DNA: TGTGCCAGCAGTTTGGAGCGGGGTGGATACGAGCAGTACTTC. It specifies CASSLERGGYEQYF.

This clonotype was picked up a small number of times. The rearrangement links TRBV9 to TRBJ2-3, with 9 bases identical to TRBD1. The V gene's germline CDR1 is SGDLS and CDR2 YYNGEE. J gave up 3 bases and V 3 bases, and 11 bases lay outside the gene matches. This CDR3 has 17 amino acids. The CDR3 DNA sequence: TGTGCCAGCAGCGCGATGACAGGGGGGTTCGGAACAGATACGCAGTATTTT. Translated: CASSAMTGGFGTDTQYF.

The chain recombines TRBV2 with TRBJ1-5, with D maybe TRBD1 (6 bases). The CDR3 extends over 15 amino acids. Germline CDR1 reads SNHLY; CDR2 reads FYNNEI. The V end was cut by 4 bases, the J end by 2 bases, with 12 bases between. CDR3 loop: CASSVHRVGNQPQHF. The CDR3 DNA reads TGTGCCAGCAGTGTTCACAGGGTAGGCAATCAGCCCCAGCATTTT.

This chain links TRBV9 with TRBJ2-5; no definite D call. The length of the CDR3 is 13 residues. Germline V gene sequence: CDR1 SGDLS, CDR2 YYNGEE. V was shortened by 2 bases and J by 1 base, with 6 bases between the two germline ends. The chain's CDR3 is CASSVISQETQYF. The CDR3 DNA sequence: TGTGCCAGCAGCGTCATCTCCCAAGAGACCCAGTACTTC.

This clonotype was seen ten or more times. V and J are TRBV7-9 and TRBJ1-6, with D possibly being TRBD1 (5 bases). The CDR3 contains 14 residues. Germline CDR1 is SEHNR and CDR2 is FQNEAQ (reference sequence). V was pared by 6 bases and J by 6 bases, with 12 bases between. Here the CDR3 reads CASSGGGFNSPLHF. In DNA form, the CDR3 reads TGTGCCAGCAGTGGTGGGGGATTTAATTCACCCCTCCACTTT. Combining the CDR3 with reference TRBV7-9 and TRBJ1-6 gives the whole variable domain DTGVSQNPRHKITKRGQNVTFRCDPISEHNRLYWYRQTLGQGPEFLTYFQNEAQLEKSRLLSDRFSAERPKGSFSTLEIQRTEQGDSAMYLCASSGGGFNSPLHFGNGTRLTVT.